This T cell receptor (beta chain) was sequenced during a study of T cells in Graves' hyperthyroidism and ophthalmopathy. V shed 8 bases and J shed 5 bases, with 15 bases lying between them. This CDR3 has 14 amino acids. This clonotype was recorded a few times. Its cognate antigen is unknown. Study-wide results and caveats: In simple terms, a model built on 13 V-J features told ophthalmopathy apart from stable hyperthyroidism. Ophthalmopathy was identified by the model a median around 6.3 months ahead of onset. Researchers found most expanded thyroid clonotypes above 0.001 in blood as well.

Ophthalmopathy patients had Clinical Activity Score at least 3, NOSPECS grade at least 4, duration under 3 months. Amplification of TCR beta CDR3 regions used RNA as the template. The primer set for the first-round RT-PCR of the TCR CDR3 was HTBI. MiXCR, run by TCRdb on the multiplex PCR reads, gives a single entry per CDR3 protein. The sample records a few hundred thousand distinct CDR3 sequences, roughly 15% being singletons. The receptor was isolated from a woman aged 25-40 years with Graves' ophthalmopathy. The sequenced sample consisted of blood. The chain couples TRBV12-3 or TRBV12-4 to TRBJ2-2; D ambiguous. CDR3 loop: CASVDNLGTGELFF. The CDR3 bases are TGTGCCAGCGTAGATAACTTAGGGACCGGGGAGCTGTTTTTT.